A selection of T cell receptor beta chains follows, all from one sample in a study of shared clonotypes between healthy human individuals. TCRdb keeps only in-frame clones here, not all; method: immunoSEQ multiplex PCR. The data show hundreds of thousands of clones, over 65% seen once. The sequenced sample was memory CD4+ T cells sorted from blood. The receptors here all came from a woman aged 30 to 39 in good health. Both conserved end residues are part of each CDR3. Each record gives: V gene, D gene, clone size, J gene, CDR3 protein, CDR3 DNA. The D gene is left open where the match is weak. A row's size may be missing; if present it is once, few, many or a size class.

TRBV19,-,once,TRBJ1-2,CASRGTGYGYTF,TGTGCCAGTAGGGGAACGGGGTATGGCTACACCTTC
TRBV7-8,-,few,TRBJ2-1,CASSFHNEQFF,TGTGCCAGCAGCTTTCATAATGAGCAGTTCTTC
TRBV30,TRBD2,-,TRBJ2-3,CAWMVSGRAGDTQYF,TGTGCCTGGATGGTGTCCGGGAGGGCTGGAGATACGCAGTATTTT
TRBV19,TRBD2,-,TRBJ2-1,CASTATGTSLNEQFF,TGTGCCAGTACCGCGACTGGGACTAGCCTCAATGAGCAGTTCTTC
TRBV5-1,-,-,TRBJ2-3,CASSLVQGPSTDTQYF,TGCGCCAGCAGCTTGGTGCAGGGGCCAAGCACAGATACGCAGTATTTT
TRBV27,TRBD2,-,TRBJ2-1,CASSFRGRDLNEQFF,TGTGCCAGCAGTTTTCGCGGGAGGGACTTGAATGAGCAGTTCTTC
TRBV18,-,-,TRBJ1-1,CASSPASHGNTEAFF,TGTGCCAGCTCACCTGCAAGTCACGGGAACACTGAAGCTTTCTTT
TRBV5-4,-,-,TRBJ2-5,CASSSGTTQETQYF,TGTGCCAGCAGCTCCGGGACAACTCAGGAGACCCAGTACTTC
TRBV2,TRBD1,once,TRBJ1-2,CASSSEGAAYGYTF,TGTGCCAGCAGTAGTGAGGGGGCAGCCTATGGCTACACCTTC
TRBV28,-,-,TRBJ1-1,CASTPGHRSGGAFF,TGTGCCAGCACACCGGGACACAGATCCGGAGGGGCTTTCTTT
TRBV5-4,-,-,TRBJ2-7,CASSLPGAYEQYF,TGTGCCAGCAGCTTGCCGGGGGCCTACGAGCAGTACTTC
TRBV30,TRBD1,-,TRBJ2-7,CAWRRTGTGILYEQYF,TGTGCCTGGAGGAGAACCGGGACAGGGATCCTCTACGAGCAGTACTTC
TRBV5-1,TRBD2,few,TRBJ2-7,CASSTGTSGGSYEQYF,TGCGCCAGCAGCACCGGGACTAGCGGGGGCTCCTACGAGCAGTACTTC
TRBV28,TRBD2,-,TRBJ2-7,CATSGRATHEQYF,TGTGCCACCAGCGGGAGGGCCACCCACGAGCAGTACTTC
TRBV10-3,TRBD2,-,TRBJ2-7,CAISVSSGSYEQYF,TGTGCCATCAGTGTGTCTAGCGGGAGCTACGAGCAGTACTTC
TRBV28,TRBD1,-,TRBJ1-4,CASSLGGQGSGKLFF,TGTGCCAGCAGTTTAGGGGGACAGGGGAGTGGAAAACTGTTTTTT
TRBV28,-,few,TRBJ1-2,CASSLVQSEGYGYTF,TGTGCCAGCAGTTTAGTTCAGTCAGAGGGCTATGGCTACACCTTC
TRBV5-1,TRBD1,-,TRBJ1-4,CASSGSTGVLTNEKLFF,TGCGCCAGCAGCGGATCGACAGGGGTTTTAACTAATGAAAAACTGTTTTTT